The rows below give T cell receptor beta chains drawn from one sample of a study of PD-1 blockade in classical Hodgkin lymphoma. The method was immunoSEQ multiplex PCR; TCRdb's version includes in-frame clones alone and lacks a portion of them. The repertoire holds about 58,000 clones, with 91% as singletons. This sample comprised peripheral blood mononuclear cells (PBMCs), obtained before the second cycle of nivolumab. These receptors all come from a human donor with classical Hodgkin lymphoma. The CDR3 runs from the conserved cysteine through the conserved F or W. Each record gives: J gene, D gene, clone size, V gene, CDR3 length, CDR3 protein, CDR3 DNA. D genes are given only for firm matches. Not all rows give a size; the values are once, few, many and, for expanded clones, a class.

TRBJ2-2,NA,NA,TRBV7-7,13,CASSSHPIGELFF,TGTGCCAGCAGCTCCCATCCCATCGGGGAGCTGTTTTTT
TRBJ1-2,NA,NA,TRBV27,14,CASSLTNGGYGYTF,TGTGCCAGCAGTTTAACCAACGGGGGCTATGGCTACACCTTC
TRBJ2-1,TRBD2,once,TRBV7-9,15,CASSPIAGANNEQFF,TGTGCCAGCAGCCCTATAGCGGGAGCCAACAATGAGCAGTTCTTC
TRBJ1-6,TRBD1,few,TRBV19,14,CASSTGQPNSPLHF,TGTGCCAGTAGTACGGGACAGCCGAATTCACCCCTCCACTTT
TRBJ1-1,TRBD1,NA,TRBV9,15,CASSPPRRTGTEAFF,TGTGCCAGCAGCCCTCCGAGAAGGACAGGAACTGAAGCTTTCTTT
TRBJ2-1,TRBD2,NA,TRBV18,16,CASSPLERGADNEQFF,TGTGCCAGCTCACCCCTCGAGCGGGGGGCGGACAATGAGCAGTTCTTC
TRBJ2-7,TRBD1,once,TRBV4-3,15,CASSVGQGLPYEQYF,TGCGCCAGCAGCGTGGGACAGGGACTACCCTACGAGCAGTACTTC
TRBJ2-7,TRBD2,NA,TRBV4-3,15,CASSQDAGTSSEQYF,TGCGCCAGCAGCCAAGACGCCGGGACTAGTAGTGAGCAGTACTTC
TRBJ1-1,NA,NA,TRBV7-8,11,CASSLGTEAFF,TGTGCCAGCAGCTTAGGCACTGAAGCTTTCTTT
TRBJ1-6,TRBD1,NA,TRBV18,16,CASSRGTGDHNSPLHF,TGTGCCAGCTCACGAGGGACAGGGGACCATAATTCACCCCTCCACTTT
TRBJ1-1,NA,NA,TRBV27,18,CASSSDPGGRPSDTEAFF,TGTGCCAGCAGTTCAGACCCCGGAGGGAGGCCTTCGGACACTGAAGCTTTCTTT
TRBJ2-5,TRBD1,NA,TRBV4-1,18,CASSQGYQFGQGGETQYF,TGCGCCAGCAGCCAAGGGTACCAGTTTGGACAGGGTGGTGAGACCCAGTACTTC
TRBJ2-1,TRBD1,NA,TRBV19,15,CASGTGASSYNEQFF,TGTGCCAGTGGAACAGGGGCGAGCTCCTACAATGAGCAGTTCTTC
TRBJ2-7,TRBD2,NA,TRBV11-2,17,CASSLARAWGGPYEQYF,TGTGCCAGCAGCTTAGCTCGAGCGTGGGGGGGTCCCTACGAGCAGTACTTC
TRBJ2-7,TRBD1,NA,TRBV11-2,14,CASSPGQGAYEQYF,TGTGCCAGCAGCCCCGGACAGGGGGCTTACGAGCAGTACTTC
TRBJ2-1,NA,NA,TRBV2,10,CASAAVEQFF,TGTGCCAGCGCTGCGGTCGAGCAGTTCTTC
TRBJ2-1,NA,NA,TRBV11-2,19,CASSLNSWGAGMRGNEQFF,TGTGCCAGCAGCTTAAACTCCTGGGGTGCGGGTATGCGGGGCAATGAGCAGTTCTTC
TRBJ1-4,NA,NA,TRBV5-6,14,CASSNGLPREKLFF,TGTGCCAGCAGCAACGGCCTTCCTCGTGAAAAACTGTTTTTT
TRBJ2-1,TRBD1,NA,TRBV5-1,14,CASSYRDRYNEQFF,TGCGCCAGCAGCTACCGGGACAGATACAATGAGCAGTTCTTC
TRBJ1-5,TRBD1,NA,TRBV6-4,18,CASSDSGTGQYCNQPQHF,TGTGCCAGCAGTGACTCTGGGACAGGGCAGTATTGCAATCAGCCCCAGCATTTT
TRBJ2-6,NA,NA,TRBV19,15,CASSIASSGANVLTF,TGTGCCAGTAGTATTGCGAGCTCTGGGGCCAACGTCCTGACTTTC
TRBJ1-4,NA,NA,TRBV19,12,CASSILGEKLFF,TGTGCCAGTAGTATATTAGGTGAAAAACTGTTTTTT
TRBJ2-7,TRBD2,NA,TRBV5-4,13,CASGTSGAYEQYF,TGTGCCAGCGGGACTAGCGGAGCCTACGAGCAGTACTTC
TRBJ2-1,TRBD2,once,TRBV19,15,CASSIALAGGNEQFF,TGTGCCAGTAGTATCGCTCTAGCGGGTGGAAATGAGCAGTTCTTC
TRBJ2-3,TRBD1,NA,TRBV29-1,15,CSVEAGQRNTDTQYF,TGCAGCGTTGAAGCGGGACAGCGAAACACAGATACGCAGTATTTT
TRBJ2-7,NA,NA,TRBV23-1,15,CASSQSSVRIYEQYF,TGCGCCAGCAGTCAATCAAGTGTCCGGATCTACGAGCAGTACTTC
TRBJ2-5,TRBD2,NA,TRBV4-2,16,CASSQVPLAVQETQYF,TGTGCCAGCAGCCAAGTTCCCCTAGCGGTCCAAGAGACCCAGTACTTC
TRBJ1-5,TRBD1,NA,TRBV2,16,CASSEAGQGLYQPQHF,TGTGCCAGCAGTGAAGCAGGACAGGGGCTGTATCAGCCCCAGCATTTT
TRBJ2-7,TRBD1,once,TRBV27,15,CASSSGQGGSYEQYF,TGTGCCAGCAGCTCGGGACAGGGGGGATCCTACGAGCAGTACTTC
TRBJ2-3,TRBD1,NA,TRBV9,17,CASSLTGTGGGTDTQYF,TGTGCCAGCAGCTTGACTGGGACAGGGGGAGGAACAGATACGCAGTATTTT
TRBJ2-5,NA,NA,TRBV5-1,15,CASSLAGNGQETQYF,TGCGCCAGCAGCTTGGCAGGGAACGGCCAAGAGACCCAGTACTTC
TRBJ2-1,NA,NA,TRBV5-8,13,CASSLSAYNEQFF,TGTGCCAGCAGCTTGTCAGCTTACAATGAGCAGTTCTTC
TRBJ1-4,NA,NA,TRBV27,14,CASSYRGGDEKLFF,TGTGCCAGCAGTTACCGGGGCGGTGATGAAAAACTGTTTTTT
TRBJ2-2,NA,NA,TRBV9,13,CASRPDPTGELFF,TGTGCCAGCAGGCCCGACCCTACCGGGGAGCTGTTTTTT
TRBJ1-2,NA,NA,TRBV4-1,16,CASSTPPDGSNYGYTF,TGCGCCAGCAGCACCCCTCCGGACGGATCTAACTATGGCTACACCTTC
TRBJ1-2,NA,NA,TRBV12-5,15,CASGLESGPNYGYTF,TGTGCTAGTGGTTTGGAGTCCGGTCCTAACTATGGCTACACCTTC
TRBJ2-1,TRBD2,NA,TRBV10-3,16,CAISEPGTSGYNEQFF,TGTGCCATCAGTGAGCCCGGGACTAGCGGGTACAATGAGCAGTTCTTC
TRBJ2-5,TRBD2,NA,TRBV19,15,CASSIAGEGGETQYF,TGTGCCAGTAGTATAGCTGGGGAGGGCGGGGAGACCCAGTACTTC
TRBJ2-3,TRBD2,NA,TRBV7-9,19,CASSFSHSGLAGGTDTQYF,TGTGCCAGCAGCTTTAGTCATTCGGGGCTAGCGGGGGGCACAGATACGCAGTATTTT
TRBJ1-2,TRBD1,NA,TRBV27,15,CASSFGGTGPYGYTF,TGTGCCAGCAGTTTTGGAGGGACAGGGCCTTATGGCTACACCTTC
TRBJ2-2,NA,NA,TRBV6-9,14,CASSCNVSTGELFF,TGTGCCAGCAGTTGTAATGTCTCCACCGGGGAGCTGTTTTTT
TRBJ2-1,TRBD2,NA,TRBV6-6,15,CASSLAGGGYNEQFF,TGTGCCAGCAGTTTAGCGGGAGGCGGCTACAATGAGCAGTTCTTC
TRBJ1-5,TRBD1,NA,TRBV10-3,16,CAISELGQGAGQPQHF,TGTGCCATCAGTGAACTGGGACAGGGGGCGGGTCAGCCCCAGCATTTT
TRBJ1-5,NA,few,TRBV7-3,15,CASSLWGADNQPQHF,TGTGCCAGCAGCTTATGGGGTGCCGACAATCAGCCCCAGCATTTT
TRBJ1-3,TRBD1,NA,TRBV27,15,CASSRQGRVGNTIYF,TGTGCCAGCAGTAGACAGGGAAGGGTTGGAAACACCATATATTTT